One T cell receptor (beta chain) is described in this entry. Its cognate antigen is unknown. An amount of RNA that ranged from roughly 0.5 to 1 ug was reverse transcribed with random hexamers. Each CDR3 protein is one row after TCRdb ran MiXCR on the immunoSEQ multiplex PCR reads. The data hold some 170,000 distinct CDR3 sequences, with about 93% observed a single time. The entry originates in a study of CD8 T cells in Susac syndrome. FACS was used to enrich TEMRA cells, whereas the CD8+ and CD4+ T cells were obtained by negative isolation. This CDR3 spans 14 amino acids. CDR1 and CDR2 (germline): SNHLY, FYNNEI. V lost 3 bases, J lost 4 bases, and 3 bases stayed unmatched. General observations from the study: Only a relatively small number of individuals were included in the TCR sequencing and HLA analysis.

Sequencing was performed on CD4+ T cells from PBMCs. The TCR was taken from a human donor in good health. The chain joins TRBV2 to TRBJ2-3; 8 bases match TRBD1. CDR3 nucleotides: TGTGCCAGCAGTGACCCACAGGGGGCAGATACGCAGTATTTT. Translating it yields CASSDPQGADTQYF.